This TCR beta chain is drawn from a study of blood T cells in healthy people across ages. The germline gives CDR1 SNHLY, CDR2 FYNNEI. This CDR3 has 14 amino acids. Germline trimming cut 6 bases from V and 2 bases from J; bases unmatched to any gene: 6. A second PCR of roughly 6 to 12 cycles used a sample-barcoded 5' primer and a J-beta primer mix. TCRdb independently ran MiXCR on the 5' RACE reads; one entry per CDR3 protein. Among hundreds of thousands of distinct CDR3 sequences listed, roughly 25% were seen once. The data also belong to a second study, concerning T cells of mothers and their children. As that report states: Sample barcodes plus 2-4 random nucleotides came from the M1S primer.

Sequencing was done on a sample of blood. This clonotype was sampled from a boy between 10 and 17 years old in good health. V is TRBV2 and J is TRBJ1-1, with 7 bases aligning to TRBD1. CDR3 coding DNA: TGTGCCAGCAGCACCGGGACAGACAACACTGAAGCTTTCTTT. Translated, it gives CASSTGTDNTEAFF.